This T cell receptor beta chain is drawn from a study of beta chain features in type 1 diabetes. Study-level background: Across all samples, about 110,000,000 sorted cells were examined.

As to this clone: What it binds is unknown.

The CDR3 covers 11 residues. Germline CDR1 reads DFQATT; CDR2 reads SNEGSKA (reference sequence). The V end lost 3 bases, the J end lost 2 bases, and 5 bases lay between the germline ends. Study findings and constraints: The naive, central memory and Treg TCRB repertoires of patients appeared to be more similar to one another than those of healthy donors.

Every bit of the isolated RNA underwent reverse transcription, so sequencing read expressed TCRB transcripts. Generated by immunoSEQ multiplex PCR, the TCRdb table keeps only in-frame clones and is missing some. This sample has 35,000 or so clones, with about two thirds found just once. Donors contributed one heparinised blood draw apiece, averaging roughly 100 mL. The rearrangement joins TRBV20-1 to TRBJ2-7, with D uncertain. The sample comprised Tregs from blood. The TCR sequence derives from a woman aged 25-40 years in good health. Here the CDR3 reads CSASETYEQYF. In nucleotides, the CDR3 is TGCAGTGCTAGCGAGACCTACGAGCAGTACTTC.